There are a few counts of the clone carrying this T cell receptor beta chain. This specimen comes from a study of T cells in tumors after PD-1 blockade. In the study overall: Treatment was either pembrolizumab 200 mg every 3 weeks or cemiplimab 350 mg every 2 weeks.

This CDR3 has 19 residues. Looked up from germline, CDR1 is LNHDA and CDR2 is SQIVND (reference sequence). J gave up 7 bases and V 4 bases, and 19 bases lay outside the gene matches. Data came from immunoSEQ multiplex PCR; TCRdb stores just in-frame clones and leaves some out. Of about 13,000 clones listed, about 69% are singletons. The same primary tumor site was biopsied both before and after PD-1 blockade. The origin of this receptor is a human donor with cutaneous squamous cell carcinoma. V is TRBV19 and J is TRBJ1-6, with TRBD1 identical over 7 bases. The starting material was tumor tissue, obtained before anti-PD-1 treatment. CDR3 region: CASSRIGTATSSWNSPLHF. The CDR3 bases are TGTGCCAGTAGTAGGATCGGGACAGCCACCAGCTCGTGGAATTCACCCCTCCACTTT.